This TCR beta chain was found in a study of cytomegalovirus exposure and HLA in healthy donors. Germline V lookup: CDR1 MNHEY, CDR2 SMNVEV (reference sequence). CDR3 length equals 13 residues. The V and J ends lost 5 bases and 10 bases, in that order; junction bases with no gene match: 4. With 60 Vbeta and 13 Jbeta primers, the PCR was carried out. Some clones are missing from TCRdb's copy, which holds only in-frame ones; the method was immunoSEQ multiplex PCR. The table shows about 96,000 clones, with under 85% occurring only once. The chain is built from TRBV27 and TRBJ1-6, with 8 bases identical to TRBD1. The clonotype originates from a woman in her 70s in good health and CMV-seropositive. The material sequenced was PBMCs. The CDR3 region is CASSQTGVSPLHF. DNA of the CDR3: TGTGCCAGCAGTCAGACAGGGGTCTCACCCCTCCACTTT.